A single sample gave rise to the 5 T cell receptor beta chains below, sequenced in a study of cytomegalovirus exposure and HLA in healthy donors. Primers included in the PCR were 60 Vbeta and 13 Jbeta primers. This table comes from immunoSEQ multiplex PCR, and its TCRdb copy is limited to in-frame clones, with some not included. The table has 65,000 to 100,000 clones, 70% to 80% seen once. Sequencing was carried out using PBMCs. These receptors originate from a woman aged 40 to 50 in good health and CMV-seropositive.

In the case of this clone: One junction end disagrees with the germline gene, perhaps due to a read error. This chain connects TRBV19 to TRBJ1-1; TRBD1 aligns across 7 bases. The CDR3 extends over 20 amino acids. From germline, CDR1 is LNHDA and CDR2 SQIVND (reference sequence). The CDR3 coding sequence is TGTGCGAGTAGGGGGCTGGAATGGGGGGGCGGAGGATCCTCGTCCACTGAAGCTTTCTTT. It encodes CASRGLEWGGGGSSSTEAFF.

The chain links TRBV7-6 to TRBJ2-7; TRBD2 is a possible D gene (5 bases). V was shortened by 5 bases and J by 0 bases, with 17 bases between the two germline ends. The germline CDR1 and CDR2 sequences are SGHVS and FNYEAQ. The CDR3 has 16 amino acids. CDR3 DNA sequence: TGTGCCAGCAGCCCCAGCGGTTTTGGTTCCTCCTACGAGCAGTACTTC. As protein: CASSPSGFGSSYEQYF.

CDR3 residues: CAISRAGASDEQYF. The CDR3 DNA reads TGTGCCATCAGTAGGGCGGGAGCGTCTGACGAGCAGTACTTC. This chain connects TRBV10-3 to TRBJ2-7, with 7 bases matching TRBD2. Trimming removed 5 bases from V and 5 bases from J; junction bases left unmatched: 9. Germline V gene lookup returns CDR1 ENHRY and CDR2 SYGVKD. The CDR3 is 14 amino acids.

This clone was seen only once. The rearrangement joins TRBV29-1 to TRBJ2-7, with D possibly TRBD1 on 5 matching bases. Trimming removed 4 bases from V and 3 bases from J, with 16 bases in between. CDR3 length equals 14 residues. Germline values: CDR1 SQVTM, CDR2 ANQGSEA. The CDR3 DNA is TGCAGCGTTGTAGGGGCCAAGGGTTTCTACGAGCAGTACTTC. This gives the protein CSVVGAKGFYEQYF.

The CDR3 protein is CASSKEGETQYF. CDR3 coding DNA: TGTGCCAGTAGTAAGGAGGGAGAGACCCAGTACTTC. This chain connects TRBV19 to TRBJ2-5; D might be TRBD2 (6 bases). This CDR3 is 12 amino acids long. Trimming pared 4 bases from V and 4 bases from J, leaving 7 bases between. In germline, CDR1 is LNHDA, CDR2 SQIVND (reference sequence).